Reported below is one T cell receptor (beta chain). Germline-derived CDR1 and CDR2 are SNHLY and FYNNEI. The CDR3 loop spans 16 amino acids. The V segment lost 6 bases and the J segment 2 bases; nucleotides outside the gene matches: 7. The age range of participants was about 18 to 95 years, with residence in approximately 25 US areas. Only in-frame clones appear in the TCRdb table, and some are missing; sequencing was by immunoSEQ multiplex PCR. This sample has some 270,000 clones, with around 82% found just once. The data belong to a study of blood T cell repertoires in COVID-19. Study-level background: PBMCs, B-cell-depleted T cells, or T cells were the source of the cDNA or gDNA that made up the material.

The chain employs TRBV2 and TRBJ2-6, with 7 positions matching TRBD1. The sequencing sample was made of PBMCs or T cells enriched from blood (not recorded which). This clonotype was sampled from a man aged 50-59 years who had recovered from COVID-19. The CDR3 coding sequence is TGTGCCAGCAGAGGGGGCAGTATAACTGGGGCCAACGTCCTGACTTTC. Its translation: CASRGGSITGANVLTF.